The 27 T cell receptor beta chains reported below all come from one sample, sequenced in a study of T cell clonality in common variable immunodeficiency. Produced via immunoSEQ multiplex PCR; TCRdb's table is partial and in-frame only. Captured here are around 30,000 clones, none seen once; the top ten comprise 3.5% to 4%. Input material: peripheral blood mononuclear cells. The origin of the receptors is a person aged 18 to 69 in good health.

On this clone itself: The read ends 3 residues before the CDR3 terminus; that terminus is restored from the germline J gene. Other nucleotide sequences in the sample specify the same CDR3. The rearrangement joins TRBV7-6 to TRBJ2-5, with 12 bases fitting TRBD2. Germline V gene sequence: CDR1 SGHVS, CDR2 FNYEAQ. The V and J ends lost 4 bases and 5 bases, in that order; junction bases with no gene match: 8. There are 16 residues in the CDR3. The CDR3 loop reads CASSSKLAGGPETQYF. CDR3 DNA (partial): TGTGCCAGCAGCTCCAAGCTAGCGGGAGGGCCTGAGACC.

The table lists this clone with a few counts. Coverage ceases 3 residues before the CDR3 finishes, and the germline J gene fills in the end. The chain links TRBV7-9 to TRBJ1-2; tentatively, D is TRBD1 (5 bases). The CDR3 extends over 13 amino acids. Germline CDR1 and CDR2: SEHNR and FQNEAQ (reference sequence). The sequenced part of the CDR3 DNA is TGTGCCAGCAGCCGAGGGACTCTACGGGAC. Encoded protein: CASSRGTLRD. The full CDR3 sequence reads CASSRGTLRDYTF.

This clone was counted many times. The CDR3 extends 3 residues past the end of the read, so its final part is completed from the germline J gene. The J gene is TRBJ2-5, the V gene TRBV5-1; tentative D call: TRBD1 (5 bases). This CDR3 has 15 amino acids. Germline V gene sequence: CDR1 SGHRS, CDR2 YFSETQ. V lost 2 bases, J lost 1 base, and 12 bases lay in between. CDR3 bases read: TGCGCCAGCAGCTTCACTGACAGCCTCCAAGAGACC. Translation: CASSFTDSLQET. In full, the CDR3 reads CASSFTDSLQETQYF.

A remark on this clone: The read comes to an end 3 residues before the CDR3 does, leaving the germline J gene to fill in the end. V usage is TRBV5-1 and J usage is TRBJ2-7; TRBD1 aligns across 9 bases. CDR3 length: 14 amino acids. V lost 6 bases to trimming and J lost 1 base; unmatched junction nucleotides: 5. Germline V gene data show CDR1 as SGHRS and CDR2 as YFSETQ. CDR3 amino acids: CASTPTGGSYEQYF. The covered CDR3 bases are TGCGCCAGCACACCGACAGGGGGATCCTACGAG.

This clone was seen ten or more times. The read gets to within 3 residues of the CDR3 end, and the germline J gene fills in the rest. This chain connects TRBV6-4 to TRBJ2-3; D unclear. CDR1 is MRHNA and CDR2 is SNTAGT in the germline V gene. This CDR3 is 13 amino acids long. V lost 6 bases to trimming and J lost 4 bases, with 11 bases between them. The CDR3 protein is CASSERPSDTQYF. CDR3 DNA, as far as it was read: TGTGCCAGCAGCGAGAGGCCCTCAGATACG.

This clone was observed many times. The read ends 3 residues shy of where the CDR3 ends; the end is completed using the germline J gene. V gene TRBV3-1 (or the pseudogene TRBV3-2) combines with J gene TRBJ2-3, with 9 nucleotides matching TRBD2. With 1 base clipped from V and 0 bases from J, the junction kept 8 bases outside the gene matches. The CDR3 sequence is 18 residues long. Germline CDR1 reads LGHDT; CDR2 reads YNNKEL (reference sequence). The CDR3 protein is CASSQGTSAYISTDTQYF. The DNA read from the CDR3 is TGTGCCAGCAGCCAAGGGACTAGCGCCTATATTAGCACAGATACG.

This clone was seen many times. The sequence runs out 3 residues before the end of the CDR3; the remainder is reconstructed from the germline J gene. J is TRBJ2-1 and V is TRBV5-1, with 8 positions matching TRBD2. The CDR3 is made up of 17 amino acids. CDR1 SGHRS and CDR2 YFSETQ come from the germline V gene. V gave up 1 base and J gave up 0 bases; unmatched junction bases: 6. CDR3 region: CASSLLTSGSSYNEQFF. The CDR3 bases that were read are TGCGCCAGCAGCTTGTTAACTAGCGGAAGCTCCTACAATGAG.

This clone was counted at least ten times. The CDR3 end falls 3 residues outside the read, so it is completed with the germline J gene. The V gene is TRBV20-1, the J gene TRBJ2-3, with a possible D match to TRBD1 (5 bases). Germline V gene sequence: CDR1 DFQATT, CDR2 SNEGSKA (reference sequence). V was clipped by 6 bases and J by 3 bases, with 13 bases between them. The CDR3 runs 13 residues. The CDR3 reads CSAPGILTDTQYF. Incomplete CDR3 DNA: TGCAGTGCGCCAGGGATATTAACAGATACG.

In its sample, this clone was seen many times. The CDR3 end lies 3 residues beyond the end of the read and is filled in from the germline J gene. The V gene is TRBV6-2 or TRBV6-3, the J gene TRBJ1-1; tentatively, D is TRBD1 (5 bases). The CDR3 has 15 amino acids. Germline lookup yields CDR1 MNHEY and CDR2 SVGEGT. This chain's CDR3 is CASSYKGARLRGAFF. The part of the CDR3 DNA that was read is TGTGCCAGCAGTTACAAAGGGGCCAGGCTAAGGGGA.

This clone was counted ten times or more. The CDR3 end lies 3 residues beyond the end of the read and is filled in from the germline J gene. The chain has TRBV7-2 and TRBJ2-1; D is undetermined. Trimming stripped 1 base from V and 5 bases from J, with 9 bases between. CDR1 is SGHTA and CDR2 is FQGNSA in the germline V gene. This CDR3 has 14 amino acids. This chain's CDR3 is CASSLGLVNNEQFF. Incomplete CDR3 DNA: TGTGCCAGCAGCTTAGGCTTAGTCAACAATGAG.

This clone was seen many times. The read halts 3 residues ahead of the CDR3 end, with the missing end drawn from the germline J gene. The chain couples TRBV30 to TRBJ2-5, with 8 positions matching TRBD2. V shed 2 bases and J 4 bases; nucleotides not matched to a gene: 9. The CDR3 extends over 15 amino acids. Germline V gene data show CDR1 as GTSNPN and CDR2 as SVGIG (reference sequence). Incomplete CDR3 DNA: TGTGCCTGGAGTTTTCGGGGGGGGTCCTCAGAGACC. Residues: CAWSFRGGSSET. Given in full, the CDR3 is CAWSFRGGSSETQYF.

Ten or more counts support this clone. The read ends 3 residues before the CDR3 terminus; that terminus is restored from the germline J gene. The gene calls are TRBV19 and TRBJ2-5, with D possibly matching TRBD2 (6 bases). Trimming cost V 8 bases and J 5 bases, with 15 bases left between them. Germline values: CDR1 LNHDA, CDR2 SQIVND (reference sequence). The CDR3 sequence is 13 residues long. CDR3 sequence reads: CASSLQEGETQYF. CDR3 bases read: TGTGCCAGTTCCCTCCAGGAGGGCGAGACC.

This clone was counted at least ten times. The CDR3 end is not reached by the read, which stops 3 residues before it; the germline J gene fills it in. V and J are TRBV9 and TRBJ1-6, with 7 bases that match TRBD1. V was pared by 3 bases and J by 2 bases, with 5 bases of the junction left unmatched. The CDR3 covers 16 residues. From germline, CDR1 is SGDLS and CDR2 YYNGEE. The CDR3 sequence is CASSDSDRAYNSPLHF. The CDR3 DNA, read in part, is TGTGCCAGCAGCGATTCTGACAGGGCCTATAATTCACCC.

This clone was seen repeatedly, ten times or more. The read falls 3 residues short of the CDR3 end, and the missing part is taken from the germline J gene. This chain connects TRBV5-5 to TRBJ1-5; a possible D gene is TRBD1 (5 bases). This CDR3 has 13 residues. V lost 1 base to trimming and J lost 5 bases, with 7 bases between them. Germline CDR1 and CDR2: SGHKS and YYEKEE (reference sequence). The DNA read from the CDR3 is TGTGCCAGCAGCTTGTGGGGGGATCAGCCC. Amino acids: CASSLWGDQP. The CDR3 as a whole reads CASSLWGDQPQHF.

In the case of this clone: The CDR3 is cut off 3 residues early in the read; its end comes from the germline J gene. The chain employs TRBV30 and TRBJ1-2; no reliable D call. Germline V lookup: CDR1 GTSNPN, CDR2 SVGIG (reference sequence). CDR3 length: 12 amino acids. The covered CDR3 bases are TGTGCCTGGAGTATCACTAGCGGGAAC. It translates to CAWSITSGN. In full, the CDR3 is CAWSITSGNYTF.

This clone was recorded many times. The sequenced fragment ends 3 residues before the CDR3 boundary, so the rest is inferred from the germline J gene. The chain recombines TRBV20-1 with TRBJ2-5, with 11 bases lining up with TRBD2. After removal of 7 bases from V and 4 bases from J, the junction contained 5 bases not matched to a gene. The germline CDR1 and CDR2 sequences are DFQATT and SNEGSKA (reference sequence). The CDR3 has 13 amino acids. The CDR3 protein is CSETGLAGETQYF. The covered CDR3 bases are TGCAGTGAAACTGGACTAGCGGGAGAGACC.

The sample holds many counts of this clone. Incomplete CDR3 DNA: TGTGCCATCGCTTCCGCGCGGACAGATACG. Translating gives CAIASARTDT. The entire CDR3 protein is CAIASARTDTQYF. The rearrangement links TRBV10-3 to TRBJ2-3; D gene unclear. The missing CDR3 end, 3 residues past where the read stops, is filled in from the germline J gene. Germline V gene data show CDR1 as ENHRY and CDR2 as SYGVKD. V was trimmed by 8 bases and J by 3 bases, leaving 12 bases between them. CDR3 length equals 13 residues.

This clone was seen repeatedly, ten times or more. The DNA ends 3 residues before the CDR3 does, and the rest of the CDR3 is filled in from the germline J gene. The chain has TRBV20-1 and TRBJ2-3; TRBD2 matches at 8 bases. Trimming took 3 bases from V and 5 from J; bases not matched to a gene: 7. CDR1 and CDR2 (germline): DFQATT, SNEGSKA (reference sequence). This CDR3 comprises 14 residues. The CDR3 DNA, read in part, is TGCAGTGCTAGTAGGAGCGGGAGACTAGATACG. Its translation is CSASRSGRLDT. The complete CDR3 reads CSASRSGRLDTQYF.

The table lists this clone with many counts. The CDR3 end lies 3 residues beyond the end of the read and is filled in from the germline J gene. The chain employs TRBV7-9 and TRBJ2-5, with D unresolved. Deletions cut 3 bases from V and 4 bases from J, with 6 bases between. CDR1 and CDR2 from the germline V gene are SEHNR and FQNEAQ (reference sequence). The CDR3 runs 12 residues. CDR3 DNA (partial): TGTGCCAGCAGCTTTAGTGCAGAGACC. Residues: CASSFSAET. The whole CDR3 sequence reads CASSFSAETQYF.

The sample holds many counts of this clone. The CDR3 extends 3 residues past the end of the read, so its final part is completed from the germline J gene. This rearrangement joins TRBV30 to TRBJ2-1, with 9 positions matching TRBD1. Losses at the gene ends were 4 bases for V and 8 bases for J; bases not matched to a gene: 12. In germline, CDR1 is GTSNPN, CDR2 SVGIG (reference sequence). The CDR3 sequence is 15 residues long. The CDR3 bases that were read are TGTGCCTGGACGGGACAGGGAAAAATCGGGGATGAG. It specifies CAWTGQGKIGDE. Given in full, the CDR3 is CAWTGQGKIGDEQFF.

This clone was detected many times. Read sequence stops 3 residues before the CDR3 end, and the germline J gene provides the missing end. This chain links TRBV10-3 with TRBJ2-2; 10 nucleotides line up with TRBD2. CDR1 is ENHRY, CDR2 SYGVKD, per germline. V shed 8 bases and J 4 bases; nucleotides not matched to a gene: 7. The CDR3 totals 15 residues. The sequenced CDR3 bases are TGTGCCATCGGTAGCGGGGGGTCCTTCACCGGGGAG. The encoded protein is CAIGSGGSFTGE. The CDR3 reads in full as CAIGSGGSFTGELFF.

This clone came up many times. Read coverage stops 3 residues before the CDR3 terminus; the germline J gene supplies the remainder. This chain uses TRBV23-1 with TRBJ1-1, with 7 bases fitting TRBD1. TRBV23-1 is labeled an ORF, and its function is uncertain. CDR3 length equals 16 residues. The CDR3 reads CASSPARQGGSYEAFF. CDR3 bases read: TGCGCCAGCAGTCCCGCGAGACAGGGTGGGTCCTACGAG.

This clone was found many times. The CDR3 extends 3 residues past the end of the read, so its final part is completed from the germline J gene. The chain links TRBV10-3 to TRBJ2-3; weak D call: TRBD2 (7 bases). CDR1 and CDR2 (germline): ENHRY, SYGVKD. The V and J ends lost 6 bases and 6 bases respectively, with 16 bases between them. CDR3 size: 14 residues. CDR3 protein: CAIRRGGVLDTQYF. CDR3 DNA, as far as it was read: TGTGCCATCAGGAGGGGGGGCGTATTGGATACG.

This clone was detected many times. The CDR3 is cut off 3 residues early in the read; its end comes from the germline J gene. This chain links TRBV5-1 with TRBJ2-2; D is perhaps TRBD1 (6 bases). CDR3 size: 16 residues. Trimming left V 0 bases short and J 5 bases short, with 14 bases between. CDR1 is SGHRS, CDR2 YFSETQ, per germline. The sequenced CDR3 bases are TGCGCCAGCAGCTTGGTAGGCAGGGGCTCGACCGGGGAG. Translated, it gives CASSLVGRGSTGE. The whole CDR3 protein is CASSLVGRGSTGELFF.

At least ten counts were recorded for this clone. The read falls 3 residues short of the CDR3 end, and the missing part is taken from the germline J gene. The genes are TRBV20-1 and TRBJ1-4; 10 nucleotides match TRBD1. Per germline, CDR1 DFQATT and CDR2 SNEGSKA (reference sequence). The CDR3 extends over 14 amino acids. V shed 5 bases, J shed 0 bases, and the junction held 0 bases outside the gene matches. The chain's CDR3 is CSAGQGATNEKLFF. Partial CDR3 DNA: TGCAGTGCTGGACAGGGGGCAACTAATGAAAAA.

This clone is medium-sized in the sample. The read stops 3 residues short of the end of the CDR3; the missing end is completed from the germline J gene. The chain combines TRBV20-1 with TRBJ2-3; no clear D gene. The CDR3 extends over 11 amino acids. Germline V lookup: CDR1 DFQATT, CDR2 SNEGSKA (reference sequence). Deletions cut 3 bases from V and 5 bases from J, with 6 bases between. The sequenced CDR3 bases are TGCAGTGCTAGCCCCGGAGATACG. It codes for CSASPGDT. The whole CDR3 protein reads CSASPGDTQYF.

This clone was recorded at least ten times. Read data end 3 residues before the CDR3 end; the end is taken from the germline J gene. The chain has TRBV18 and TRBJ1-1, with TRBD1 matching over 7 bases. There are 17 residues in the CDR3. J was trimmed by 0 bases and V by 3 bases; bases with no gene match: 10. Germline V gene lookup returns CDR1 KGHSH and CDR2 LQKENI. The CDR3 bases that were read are TGTGCCAGCTCACCCCTTGCGTCGGGACAGATGAACACTGAA. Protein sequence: CASSPLASGQMNTE. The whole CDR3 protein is CASSPLASGQMNTEAFF.